The TCR beta chain under discussion was sequenced for a study of T cells in Graves' hyperthyroidism and ophthalmopathy. Study results and limitations: Ophthalmopathy was told apart from stable hyperthyroidism by a 13 V-J model. The model identified upcoming ophthalmopathy a median approximately seven months ahead of onset.

Many counts were recorded for this clonotype. As yet, its antigen is unknown. TCR beta CDR3 regions were amplified from RNA. A first-round RT-PCR of the TCR CDR3 used the HTBI primer set. TCRdb ran MiXCR on the multiplex PCR reads and lists one entry per CDR3 protein. The table shows approximately 700,000 distinct CDR3 sequences, with approximately 42% occurring only once. The germline CDR1 and CDR2 sequences are DFQATT and SNEGSKA (reference sequence). The CDR3 is 11 residues long. Sample: peripheral blood or thyroid tissue (not recorded which). The clonotype was recovered from an adult man with Graves' disease, either hyperthyroidism or ophthalmopathy (not recorded which). V is TRBV20-1 and J is TRBJ1-1; TRBD1 matches 8 bases. The CDR3 coding sequence is TGCAAAGGACAGGGTAACACTGAAGCTTTCTTT. The encoded protein is CKGQGNTEAFF.